Described below is a single T cell receptor (beta chain) sequence and its context. Assay: immunoSEQ multiplex PCR; the TCRdb copy retains only in-frame clones and omits some. The sample lists some 100,000 clones, 90% occurring once. This entry is derived from a study of OX40 agonist ivuxolimab in advanced cancers. The source was CD4+ or CD8+ T cells sorted from blood, collected in a trial of the OX40 agonist ivuxolimab. The clonotype originates from an adult with an advanced solid tumor such as melanoma, head and neck, liver or kidney cancer.

The CDR3 here is CASSSFQGNTQYF. The CDR3 DNA follows: TGTGCCAGCAGCTCTTTTCAGGGGAATACGCAGTATTTT. The chain combines TRBV7-3 with TRBJ2-3; a weak D match, TRBD1 (6 bases). V lost 4 bases, J lost 7 bases, and 12 bases lay in between. Germline loops: CDR1 SGHTA, CDR2 FQGTGA. CDR3 length equals 13 residues.